These T cell receptor beta chains were read from a single sample in a study of cytomegalovirus exposure and HLA in healthy donors. TCRdb's table, derived via immunoSEQ multiplex PCR, lists solely in-frame clones and lacks some. In the table there are 120,000 to 150,000 clones, 60% to 80% of which are singletons. The source material was PBMCs. These receptors all stem from a man aged 35 to 55 in good health and CMV-seronegative. CDR3s include the opening cysteine and the closing phenylalanine or tryptophan. A D gene is named only where the DNA matches it firmly. Clone size, where shown, is once, few, many, or a class for clones that have expanded.

J: TRBJ2-1; V: TRBV27; size: NA; D: NA; DNA: TGTGCCAGCAGGGTCGGCAAGGTCCGAGGTGAGCAGTTCTTC; CDR3: CASRVGKVRGEQFF
J: TRBJ1-1; V: TRBV6-5; size: NA; D: NA; DNA: TGTGCCACTACCGGGACACTGAACACTGAAGCTTTCTTT; CDR3: CATTGTLNTEAFF
J: TRBJ2-7; V: TRBV28; size: NA; D: TRBD1; DNA: TGTGCCAGCAGTCTCCCAGGACAGGGCTTCTACGAGCAGTACTTC; CDR3: CASSLPGQGFYEQYF
J: TRBJ1-4; V: TRBV18; size: NA; D: NA; DNA: TGTGCCAGCTCAAACGGTCCGAAGAATGAAAAACTGTTTTTT; CDR3: CASSNGPKNEKLFF
J: TRBJ2-5; V: TRBV7-7; size: few; D: TRBD2; DNA: TGTGCCAGCAGCTTCCGGGGCGGGGGGGCCTACCAAGAGACCCAGTACTTC; CDR3: CASSFRGGGAYQETQYF
J: TRBJ1-3; V: TRBV6-1; size: NA; D: NA; DNA: TGTGCCAGCAAGAACAGCTTCACCTCTGGAAACACCATATATTTT; CDR3: CASKNSFTSGNTIYF
J: TRBJ1-1; V: TRBV6-1; size: NA; D: TRBD1; DNA: TGTGCCAGCAGTGGACTTACAGGGGGCACTGAAGCTTTCTTT; CDR3: CASSGLTGGTEAFF
J: TRBJ2-7; V: TRBV10-1; size: NA; D: NA; DNA: TGCGCCAGCAGTGTAGGGGGCGAGCAGTACTTC; CDR3: CASSVGGEQYF
J: TRBJ1-4; V: TRBV30; size: NA; D: NA; DNA: TGTGCCTGGAGTGTACTTAATGAAAAACTGTTTTTT; CDR3: CAWSVLNEKLFF
J: TRBJ1-1; V: TRBV7-2; size: NA; D: TRBD1; DNA: TGTGCCAGCAGCATACAGGGGGCCCGAGTCGCTGAAGCTTTCTTT; CDR3: CASSIQGARVAEAFF
J: TRBJ1-2; V: TRBV29-1; size: NA; D: TRBD1; DNA: TGCAGCGTTGACGTTACAGGGGCCTATGGCTACACCTTC; CDR3: CSVDVTGAYGYTF
J: TRBJ1-5; V: TRBV6-4; size: NA; D: TRBD1; DNA: TGTGCCAGCAGCAGCCGGGACAGGGGAGGCTATCAGCCCCAGCATTTT; CDR3: CASSSRDRGGYQPQHF
J: TRBJ1-1; V: TRBV7-3; size: few; D: TRBD1; DNA: TGTGCCAGCAGTAGACAGGGGTCGACTGAAGCTTTCTTT; CDR3: CASSRQGSTEAFF
J: TRBJ2-3; V: TRBV6-5; size: few; D: TRBD2; DNA: TGTGCCAGCAGTTACGCTAGACTAGCCGGCACAGATACGCAGTATTTT; CDR3: CASSYARLAGTDTQYF
J: TRBJ1-2; V: TRBV28; size: NA; D: NA; DNA: TGTGCCAGCAGGCTAGGCTATGGCTACACCTTC; CDR3: CASRLGYGYTF
J: TRBJ1-3; V: TRBV15; size: NA; D: NA; DNA: TGTGCCACCAGCGGAATACTCAGGGACTACTCTGGAAACACCATATATTTT; CDR3: CATSGILRDYSGNTIYF
J: TRBJ2-5; V: TRBV19; size: NA; D: NA; DNA: TGTGCCAGTAGTATACGGGCCGGGACTCGTTTCGAAGAGACCCAGTACTTC; CDR3: CASSIRAGTRFEETQYF
J: TRBJ1-6; V: TRBV6-1; size: NA; D: TRBD1; DNA: TGTGCCAGCAGTCCAGACAGGGGGGATTCACCCCTCCACTTT; CDR3: CASSPDRGDSPLHF
J: TRBJ1-4; V: TRBV2; size: once; D: TRBD1; DNA: TGTGCCAGCAGTGCGGACAGGGGGAATGAAAAACTGTTTTTT; CDR3: CASSADRGNEKLFF
J: TRBJ2-3; V: TRBV5-6; size: NA; D: TRBD1; DNA: TGTGCCAGCAGCTCCAAATACGGACAGGGCACAGATACGCAGTATTTT; CDR3: CASSSKYGQGTDTQYF
J: TRBJ2-5; V: TRBV12-5; size: few; D: TRBD2; DNA: TGTGCTAGTGGTTTGGGGGCTAGCGGGGACCAAGAGACCCAGTACTTC; CDR3: CASGLGASGDQETQYF
J: TRBJ1-2; V: TRBV2; size: NA; D: TRBD1; DNA: TGTATAACAGGGGGCCCAACTGCGGATGGCTACACCTTC; CDR3: CITGGPTADGYTF
J: TRBJ1-2; V: TRBV6-5; size: NA; D: TRBD1; DNA: TGTGCCAGCAGAGGCAATCCAGGGGGCTATGGCTACACCTTC; CDR3: CASRGNPGGYGYTF
J: TRBJ2-1; V: TRBV18; size: NA; D: NA; DNA: TGTGCCAGCTCACCCAGCCTGGGGGGGGCAACGGGTAGTGAGCAGTTCTTC; CDR3: CASSPSLGGATGSEQFF
J: TRBJ1-1; V: TRBV18; size: NA; D: NA; DNA: TGTGCCAGCTCACCTACAGGGTTTGACACTGAAGCTTTCTTT; CDR3: CASSPTGFDTEAFF
J: TRBJ2-7; V: TRBV28; size: NA; D: TRBD1; DNA: TGTGCCAGCAGACCAGACAGGGGCGAGGGTGGGCTCTACGAGCAGTACTTC; CDR3: CASRPDRGEGGLYEQYF
J: TRBJ1-2; V: TRBV6-5; size: NA; D: TRBD1; DNA: TGTGCCAGCAGTTACGGGGGACAGGGCGCTGTCTATGGCTACACCTTC; CDR3: CASSYGGQGAVYGYTF
J: TRBJ1-2; V: TRBV29-1; size: NA; D: NA; DNA: TGCAGCGTTTATGGTGGCTTTTACTATGGCTACACCTTC; CDR3: CSVYGGFYYGYTF
J: TRBJ2-1; V: TRBV5-5; size: NA; D: TRBD1; DNA: TGTGCCAGCACCTTGGGGACAGGGGTATGGTCCTACAATGAGCAGTTCTTC; CDR3: CASTLGTGVWSYNEQFF
J: TRBJ1-2; V: TRBV29-1; size: NA; D: TRBD1; DNA: TGCAGCGTCGGCGGGACAGGCGGCTATGGCTACACCTTC; CDR3: CSVGGTGGYGYTF
J: TRBJ1-2; V: TRBV2; size: NA; D: NA; DNA: TGTGCCAGCGTTGTCGCTAACTATGGCTACACCTTC; CDR3: CASVVANYGYTF
J: TRBJ2-1; V: TRBV10-3; size: NA; D: TRBD2; DNA: TGTGCCATCAGTGAGTCGGGCGGGGGGGGGAATGAGCAGTTCTTC; CDR3: CAISESGGGGNEQFF
J: TRBJ1-2; V: TRBV27; size: NA; D: TRBD1; DNA: TGTGCCACCCCTCTGACAGGGGCTAACTATGGCTACACCTTC; CDR3: CATPLTGANYGYTF
J: TRBJ2-7; V: TRBV18; size: NA; D: NA; DNA: TGTGCCAGCTCACCAGGACAGACCATCTACGAGCAGTACTTC; CDR3: CASSPGQTIYEQYF
J: TRBJ1-1; V: TRBV5-1; size: NA; D: NA; DNA: TGCGCCAGCAGCGATAATCAGGGGTACACTGAAGCTTTCTTT; CDR3: CASSDNQGYTEAFF
J: TRBJ1-3; V: TRBV4-1; size: NA; D: NA; DNA: TGCGCCAGCAGCCAACCCCCTTCGGGGGGCTCTGGAAACACCATATATTTT; CDR3: CASSQPPSGGSGNTIYF
J: TRBJ1-2; V: TRBV6-5; size: NA; D: TRBD1; DNA: TGTGCCAGCAGAAGCAATCCAGGGGGCTATGGCTACACCTTC; CDR3: CASRSNPGGYGYTF
J: TRBJ1-5; V: TRBV28; size: NA; D: NA; DNA: TGTGCCAGCACATCGGGCGGGCCGGATCAGCCCCAGCATTTT; CDR3: CASTSGGPDQPQHF
J: TRBJ2-7; V: TRBV27; size: NA; D: NA; DNA: TGTGCCAGCAGGTCCGGACAGAATTCAGCCTACGAGCAGTACTTC; CDR3: CASRSGQNSAYEQYF
J: TRBJ1-1; V: TRBV27; size: few; D: TRBD1; DNA: TGTGCCAGCAGTCCCGGGACAGGGGTGGACACTGAAGCTTTCTTT; CDR3: CASSPGTGVDTEAFF
J: TRBJ2-5; V: TRBV9; size: NA; D: TRBD2; DNA: TGTGCCAGCAGCGTAGGGGGGACCTGGGGGGGAGAGACCCAGTACTTC; CDR3: CASSVGGTWGGETQYF
J: TRBJ2-5; V: TRBV29-1; size: NA; D: TRBD1; DNA: TGCAGCGCCGCACGGACAGGGGTAGAGACCCAGTACTTC; CDR3: CSAARTGVETQYF
J: TRBJ2-3; V: TRBV19; size: NA; D: TRBD1; DNA: TGTGCCAGTAGTACGGACAGGGGGTACACAGATACGCAGTATTTT; CDR3: CASSTDRGYTDTQYF
J: TRBJ2-1; V: TRBV5-1; size: few; D: NA; DNA: TGCGCCAGCAGCTTGTTCACTATCAATGAGCAGTTCTTC; CDR3: CASSLFTINEQFF
J: TRBJ2-7; V: TRBV27; size: NA; D: NA; DNA: TGTGCCAGCAGACTTCCGGGACACGGCTACGAGCAGTACTTC; CDR3: CASRLPGHGYEQYF
J: TRBJ2-3; V: TRBV5-4; size: NA; D: NA; DNA: TGTGCCAGCAGCTTTAGCAGCACAGATACGCAGTATTTT; CDR3: CASSFSSTDTQYF
J: TRBJ1-2; V: TRBV7-8; size: NA; D: NA; DNA: TGTGCCAGCAGCTCCCGGACAGCTAACTATGGCTACACCTTC; CDR3: CASSSRTANYGYTF
J: TRBJ2-5; V: TRBV9; size: NA; D: NA; DNA: TGTGCCAGCAGCGCGCGGACTACCCAAGAGACCCAGTACTTC; CDR3: CASSARTTQETQYF
J: TRBJ1-2; V: TRBV4-1; size: few; D: NA; DNA: TGCGCCAGCAGCCAAGAATCACTCCAGGGTGGCTACACCTTC; CDR3: CASSQESLQGGYTF
J: TRBJ2-1; V: TRBV28; size: NA; D: TRBD2; DNA: TGTGCCAGCAGGACCCCTAGCGGGGGCCAAAATGAGCAGTTCTTC; CDR3: CASRTPSGGQNEQFF
J: TRBJ2-6; V: TRBV2; size: few; D: NA; DNA: TGTGCCATCCAAAAGCCTACCGGGGCCAACGTCCTGACTTTC; CDR3: CAIQKPTGANVLTF